This T cell receptor beta chain was retrieved from a study of PD-1 blockade in classical Hodgkin lymphoma. Study-wide points: CD8+ TCR diversity did not rise significantly by C4D1, unlike CD4+. Individuals initiating nivolumab under 1 year after ASCT were excluded.

Per the germline V gene, CDR1 is SGHNT and CDR2 is YENEEA. V was shortened by 1 base and J by 4 bases, with 15 bases between the two germline ends. This CDR3 is built from 16 residues. Regarding this clone: Its cognate antigen is unknown.

The assay was immunoSEQ multiplex PCR, and TCRdb's table has in-frame clones only and misses some. The profile covers 90,000 to 120,000 clones, with around 89% appearing a single time and 20% taken by the ten largest. Autologous stem cell transplantation was followed by relapse in every patient, and brentuximab vedotin exposure varied. Sequenced here: peripheral blood mononuclear cells (PBMCs), sampled before the second cycle of nivolumab. The TCR originated in a human donor with classical Hodgkin lymphoma. The rearrangement links TRBV11-3 to TRBJ2-3; D is ambiguous. CDR3 in amino acids: CASSLGGRSVADTQYF. CDR3 DNA: TGTGCCAGCAGCTTAGGTGGCAGAAGTGTAGCAGATACGCAGTATTTT.